This is a list of T cell receptor beta chains from one sample in a study of shared clonotypes between healthy human individuals. Sequencing used immunoSEQ multiplex PCR; TCRdb keeps in-frame clones, though not all of them. The data show over 400,000 clones, 95% to 96% seen once. The source material was naive CD4+ T cells sorted from blood. The source is a woman aged 25 to 39 in good health. Each CDR3 is given with its conserved first and last residue. The D gene is left open where the match is weak. Clone size is shown for a subset of rows, as once, few, many or a class of expanded clone.

clone size	D gene	V gene	J gene	CDR3 protein	CDR3 DNA
NA	TRBD2	TRBV28	TRBJ2-1	CATQGGGRAGEQFF	TGTGCCACCCAGGGTGGCGGGAGGGCCGGTGAGCAGTTCTTC
NA	TRBD2	TRBV7-2	TRBJ2-7	CASNLLAGGRYEQYF	TGTGCCAGCAATCTACTAGCGGGAGGACGGTACGAGCAGTACTTC
NA	TRBD2	TRBV5-1	TRBJ2-1	CASSLEGTGLAGVPYNEQFF	TGCGCCAGCAGCTTGGAGGGGACCGGACTAGCGGGAGTCCCCTACAATGAGCAGTTCTTC
NA	NA	TRBV5-4	TRBJ2-7	CASRRDSEQYF	TGTGCCAGCAGGCGGGACTCCGAGCAGTACTTC
NA	NA	TRBV29-1	TRBJ2-5	CSVEEKRTRRQETQYF	TGCAGCGTTGAAGAAAAACGGACGAGGCGCCAAGAGACCCAGTACTTC
NA	NA	TRBV4-1	TRBJ1-4	CASSQEFSMKWEGGEKLFF	TGCGCCAGCAGCCAAGAATTCTCAATGAAGTGGGAGGGTGGTGAAAAACTGTTTTTT
NA	NA	TRBV15	TRBJ2-1	CATSFSDYNEQFF	TGTGCCACCAGCTTCAGCGACTACAATGAGCAGTTCTTC
NA	TRBD2	TRBV27	TRBJ2-7	CASSLRARGLAYEQYF	TGTGCCAGCAGTTTACGCGCCCGAGGACTAGCCTACGAGCAGTACTTC
NA	NA	TRBV10-3	TRBJ1-2	CAISESRGGYTF	TGTGCCATCAGTGAATCAAGGGGCGGCTACACCTTC
NA	TRBD1	TRBV7-9	TRBJ2-1	CASNGQGENNEQFF	TGTGCCAGCAACGGACAGGGAGAGAACAATGAGCAGTTCTTC
NA	TRBD1	TRBV28	TRBJ2-1	CASGTGTGGYNEQFF	TGTGCCAGCGGGACCGGGACAGGAGGGTACAATGAGCAGTTCTTC
NA	NA	TRBV10-1	TRBJ2-2	CASSLDGLPANTGELFF	TGCGCCAGCAGCCTTGACGGACTACCCGCGAACACCGGGGAGCTGTTTTTT
few	NA	TRBV19	TRBJ1-5	CASSDPGTGSNQPQHF	TGTGCCAGTAGTGATCCCGGGACGGGTAGCAATCAGCCCCAGCATTTT
NA	NA	TRBV27	TRBJ2-2	CASITTLGGPTGELFF	TGTGCCAGCATCACTACCCTTGGGGGCCCCACCGGGGAGCTGTTTTTT
NA	TRBD2	TRBV14	TRBJ2-2	CASSRPGLAGGSTGELFF	TGTGCCAGCAGCCGACCGGGACTAGCGGGAGGAAGCACCGGGGAGCTGTTTTTT
NA	TRBD2	TRBV18	TRBJ2-7	CASSQLGTSGTSYEQYF	TGTGCCAGCTCACAGCTAGGGACTAGCGGGACCAGCTACGAGCAGTACTTC
NA	TRBD1	TRBV28	TRBJ2-1	CASSFSGQGHEQFF	TGTGCCAGCAGTTTCTCGGGACAGGGACATGAGCAGTTCTTC
few	TRBD1	TRBV9	TRBJ2-1	CASSAPAQGVYNEQFF	TGTGCCAGCAGCGCCCCGGCCCAGGGGGTCTACAATGAGCAGTTCTTC
NA	NA	TRBV5-6	TRBJ1-3	CASSDISQGFSGNTIYF	TGTGCCAGCAGCGATATATCTCAGGGATTCTCTGGAAACACCATATATTTT
NA	TRBD2	TRBV11-2	TRBJ2-7	CASSQDLTGGYEQYF	TGTGCCAGCAGCCAAGATTTAACGGGAGGATACGAGCAGTACTTC
NA	TRBD2	TRBV28	TRBJ2-3	CASILSGRPDTQYF	TGTGCCAGCATCCTTAGCGGGAGACCAGATACGCAGTATTTT
NA	TRBD1	TRBV28	TRBJ1-2	CASSASPGQGTYGYTF	TGTGCCAGCAGTGCATCTCCGGGACAGGGGACCTATGGCTACACCTTC
NA	TRBD1	TRBV9	TRBJ1-2	CASSVDWDRGKAGYGYTF	TGTGCCAGCAGCGTAGACTGGGACAGGGGAAAAGCAGGCTATGGCTACACCTTC
NA	TRBD1	TRBV7-9	TRBJ2-2	CASSLEYRTGPLNTGELFF	TGTGCCAGCAGCTTAGAGTATCGGACAGGTCCCCTAAACACCGGGGAGCTGTTTTTT
NA	NA	TRBV4-1	TRBJ2-7	CASSQPRNGRLSYEQYF	TGCGCCAGCAGCCAGCCCCGGAACGGGAGACTTTCCTACGAGCAGTACTTC
NA	TRBD1	TRBV28	TRBJ1-6	CASSFSRGLNSPLHF	TGTGCCAGCAGTTTCTCCAGGGGGCTTAATTCACCCCTCCACTTT
NA	TRBD2	TRBV28	TRBJ2-3	CASTRFGGRALGTDTQYF	TGTGCCAGCACGAGATTTGGCGGGAGGGCCTTAGGCACAGATACGCAGTATTTT
NA	TRBD2	TRBV28	TRBJ2-3	CASSLPSGVRDTQYF	TGTGCCAGCAGTTTACCCAGCGGGGTGAGAGATACGCAGTATTTT
NA	TRBD2	TRBV7-9	TRBJ2-7	CASSLDSGTISYEQYF	TGTGCCAGCAGCTTGGACTCCGGGACTATCTCCTACGAGCAGTACTTC
NA	TRBD1	TRBV7-9	TRBJ2-7	CASSVGQGFYEQYF	TGTGCCAGCAGCGTGGGACAGGGGTTCTACGAGCAGTACTTC
NA	NA	TRBV19	TRBJ2-7	CASRDPDTNYEQYF	TGTGCCAGTAGAGACCCGGACACAAACTACGAGCAGTACTTC